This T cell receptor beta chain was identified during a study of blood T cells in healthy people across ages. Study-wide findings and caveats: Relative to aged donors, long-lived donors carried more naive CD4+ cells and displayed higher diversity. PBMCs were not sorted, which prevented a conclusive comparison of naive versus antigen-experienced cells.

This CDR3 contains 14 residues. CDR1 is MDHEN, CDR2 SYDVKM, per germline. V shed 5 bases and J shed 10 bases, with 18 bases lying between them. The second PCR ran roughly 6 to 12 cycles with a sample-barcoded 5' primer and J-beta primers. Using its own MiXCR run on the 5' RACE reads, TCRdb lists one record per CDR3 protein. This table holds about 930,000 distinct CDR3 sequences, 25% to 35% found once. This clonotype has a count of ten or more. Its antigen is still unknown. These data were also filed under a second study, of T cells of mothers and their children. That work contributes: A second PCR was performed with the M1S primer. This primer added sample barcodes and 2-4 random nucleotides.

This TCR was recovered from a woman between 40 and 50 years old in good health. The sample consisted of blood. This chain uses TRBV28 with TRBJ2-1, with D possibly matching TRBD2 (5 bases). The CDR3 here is CASSPLLSGWEQFF. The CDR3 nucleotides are TGTGCCAGCAGTCCACTGCTCTCGGGGTGGGAGCAGTTCTTC.